This record concerns one T cell receptor (beta chain) sequence. This specimen comes from a study of Tregs in tolerant kidney transplant recipients. The V end lost 7 bases, the J end lost 8 bases, and 13 bases lay between the germline ends. Germline V gene sequence: CDR1 SGDLS, CDR2 YYNGEE. This CDR3 has 12 amino acids. TCRdb's copy holds only in-frame clones and misses some; the assay was immunoSEQ multiplex PCR. The sample records some 70,000 clones, about four fifths being singletons. The sample comprised CD4+ T cells from blood. The sequence came from a human donor in good health. V and J are TRBV9 and TRBJ2-1; tentatively, D is TRBD2 (5 bases). The CDR3 nucleotides are TGTGCCAGCGGACTTAGAGGCTATGAGCAGTTCTTC. This sequence encodes CASGLRGYEQFF. Filled out from reference TRBV9 and TRBJ2-1, the complete variable domain reads DSGVTQTPKHLITATGQRVTLRCSPRSGDLSVYWYQQSLDQGLQFLIQYYNGEERAKGNILERFSAQQFPDLHSELNLSSLELGDSALYFCASGLRGYEQFFGPGTRLTVL.